These 8 T cell receptor beta chains were all obtained from the same sample, sequenced in a study of identical twins. Via MiXCR, TCRdb re-called the 5' RACE reads, giving one row per CDR3 protein. The repertoire consists of 690,000 or so distinct CDR3 sequences, with 8.5% to 9% occurring once and the leading ten covering approximately 0.96%. These data were also reused for a study on yellow fever vaccine responses in identical twins.

Material: PBMCs. The receptors were gathered from a woman younger than 30 in good health.

The chain links TRBV10-1 to TRBJ2-5; D might be TRBD1 (5 bases). The CDR3 totals 16 residues. Germline V gene sequence: CDR1 WNHNN, CDR2 SYGVQD (reference sequence). Trimming shortened V by 1 base and J by 2 bases, and 14 bases separated the two germline ends. CDR3: CASSEYPGRDQETQYF. The CDR3 nucleotides are TGCGCCAGCAGTGAGTACCCCGGCAGGGATCAAGAGACCCAGTACTTC.

This clonotype was recorded many times. This chain links TRBV5-1 with TRBJ2-4, with D perhaps being TRBD1 or TRBD2 (5 bases each). Per germline, CDR1 SGHRS and CDR2 YFSETQ. V lost 1 base to trimming and J lost 8 bases, with 13 bases between them. The CDR3 extends over 14 amino acids. CDR3: CASSLMGRGDIQYF. The CDR3 nucleotides are TGCGCCAGCAGCTTGATGGGCAGAGGGGACATTCAGTACTTC.

V is TRBV20-1 and J is TRBJ1-4; tentative D call: TRBD1 (5 bases). The germline gives CDR1 DFQATT, CDR2 SNEGSKA (reference sequence). V shed 3 bases and J shed 8 bases, with 13 bases lying between them. This CDR3 has 13 residues. The CDR3 nucleotides are TGCAGTGCTAGTGAGGGGAGTCGGGAAAAACTGTTTTTT. It translates to CSASEGSREKLFF.

The chain employs TRBV4-3 and TRBJ2-2; TRBD1 aligns across 9 bases. The V gene's germline CDR1 is LGHNA and CDR2 YSLEER. Unmatched junction bases numbered 4, after V lost 0 bases and J lost 5 bases. The CDR3 spans 16 residues. Here the CDR3 reads CASSQDAGQGTGELFF. Written as DNA, the CDR3 is TGCGCCAGCAGCCAAGATGCAGGACAGGGGACCGGGGAGCTGTTTTTT.

There are many counts of this clonotype. This sequence joins TRBV28 and TRBJ2-1, with a possible D match to TRBD1 (5 bases). CDR1 is MDHEN, CDR2 SYDVKM, per germline. The CDR3 consists of 13 residues. V shed 5 bases and J shed 9 bases, with 14 bases lying between them. The DNA for the CDR3 is TGTGCCAGCAGTCGTGGCGGCAGGGTTGAGCAGTTCTTC. Translating it yields CASSRGGRVEQFF.

The rearrangement joins TRBV3-1 to TRBJ2-7, with D perhaps TRBD2 (6 bases). The CDR3 runs 15 residues. V was cut by 0 bases and J by 2 bases, with 11 bases left in between. Germline V CDR1 and CDR2: LGHDT, YNNKEL (reference sequence). CDR3 nucleotides: TGTGCCAGCAGCCAAGATAGCGGAGCCCCCTACGAGCAGTACTTC. Translating it yields CASSQDSGAPYEQYF.

The genes are TRBV12-3 or TRBV12-4 and TRBJ2-7; 12 bases are shared with TRBD1. The CDR3 covers 14 residues. Trimming removed 5 bases from V and 7 bases from J; junction bases left unmatched: 6. CDR3 in amino acids: CASSIRDRGHEQYF. In DNA, the CDR3 is TGTGCCAGCAGTATCCGGGACAGGGGGCATGAGCAGTACTTC.

J is TRBJ2-5 and V is TRBV20-1; the D gene is possibly TRBD2 (5 bases). Germline values: CDR1 DFQATT, CDR2 SNEGSKA (reference sequence). The CDR3 spans 14 residues. Trimming shortened V by 0 bases and J by 10 bases, and 18 bases separated the two germline ends. The CDR3 region is CSARDREPAIDQYF. The CDR3 DNA reads as TGCAGTGCTAGAGATAGGGAGCCAGCGATCGACCAGTACTTC.